The subject of this entry is one T cell receptor (beta chain). Antigen unknown. Unique molecular identifiers were present on the cDNA, and a universal primer site came from template switching. TCRdb re-called the 5' RACE reads with MiXCR, one entry per CDR3 protein. The table lists 500,000 to 600,000 distinct CDR3 sequences, 20% to 25% of them singletons. The source of the sample is a study of identical twins. The CDR3 contains 12 residues. The V gene end was trimmed by 6 bases and the J gene end by 4 bases; junction bases not matched to a gene: 6. The germline V gene has CDR1 DFQATT and CDR2 SNEGSKA (reference sequence). Study findings and constraints: The presence of invariant MAIT and iNKT cells could partly confound analyses of zero-insertion sequences. Cross-sectional statistical analysis, not tracking of the same donors, underpinned the conclusions. Memory repertoires showed no such pattern, whereas abundant cord blood beta clonotypes carried fewer insertions.

The same sample was also studied in work on T cells expressing NK-cell markers.

The clonotype comes from a woman aged 18-30 years in good health. The rearrangement links TRBV20-1 to TRBJ2-7, with 7 bases lining up with TRBD2. The sequenced sample was CD4+ T cells sorted from blood. As DNA, the CDR3 is TGCAGTGCCCGGGACTACTTTTACGAGCAGTACTTC. It codes for CSARDYFYEQYF.